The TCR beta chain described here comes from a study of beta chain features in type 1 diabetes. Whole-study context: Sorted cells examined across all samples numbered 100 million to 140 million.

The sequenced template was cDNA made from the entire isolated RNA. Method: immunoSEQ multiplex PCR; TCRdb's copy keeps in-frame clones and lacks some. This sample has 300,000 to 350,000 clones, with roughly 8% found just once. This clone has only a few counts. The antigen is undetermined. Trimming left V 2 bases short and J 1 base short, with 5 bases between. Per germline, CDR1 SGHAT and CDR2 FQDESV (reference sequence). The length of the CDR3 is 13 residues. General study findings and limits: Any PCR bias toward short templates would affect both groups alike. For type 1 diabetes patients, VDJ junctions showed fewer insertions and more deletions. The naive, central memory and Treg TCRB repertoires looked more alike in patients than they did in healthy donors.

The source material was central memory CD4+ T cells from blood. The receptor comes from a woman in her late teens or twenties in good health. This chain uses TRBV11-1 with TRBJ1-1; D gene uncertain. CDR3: CASSLQKNTEAFF. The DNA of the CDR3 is TGTGCCAGCAGCTTACAAAAGAACACTGAAGCTTTCTTT.